The 15 T cell receptor beta chains below were found in one sample sequenced in a study. TCRdb reprocessed the RT-PCR reads with MiXCR, giving one entry per CDR3 protein. The sample yields about 700,000 distinct CDR3 sequences, 14% seen once. The sequencing input was memory CD4+ T cells from blood. The origin of the receptors is a female donor in good health, serving as a healthy control.

This clonotype was seen at least ten times. The V call is TRBV6-5, the J call TRBJ2-6; TRBD1 matches at 7 bases. The CDR3 has 16 amino acids. J lost 0 bases, V lost 6 bases, and 5 bases had no gene match. Germline V gene data show CDR1 as MNHEY and CDR2 as SVGAGI. The chain's CDR3 is CASRRTGSSGANVLTF. The CDR3 bases are TGTGCCAGCAGACGGACAGGAAGCTCTGGGGCCAACGTCCTGACTTTC.

There are many counts of this clonotype. V is TRBV5-1 and J is TRBJ2-1; 8 bases align to TRBD1. From germline, CDR1 is SGHRS and CDR2 YFSETQ. The CDR3 loop spans 14 amino acids. Trimming removed 7 bases from V and 9 bases from J; junction bases left unmatched: 12. Here the CDR3 reads CASDTGGRESEQFF. DNA for the CDR3: TGCGCCAGCGATACAGGGGGGAGAGAAAGTGAGCAGTTCTTC.

This clonotype was recorded at least ten times. The chain joins TRBV10-2 to TRBJ1-1; possibly TRBD1 for D (6 bases). V shed 10 bases and J shed 5 bases, with 17 bases lying between them. This CDR3 is 13 amino acids long. CDR1 and CDR2 from the germline V gene are WSHSY and SAAADI. The CDR3 nucleotides read TGCGCCACCATGCCGGGGGCCTTAACTGAAGCTTTCTTT. This gives the protein CATMPGALTEAFF.

This clonotype was picked up a small number of times. The genes are TRBV10-3 and TRBJ1-4; 8 bases are shared with TRBD1. The CDR3 is 16 residues long. Germline V gene data show CDR1 as ENHRY and CDR2 as SYGVKD. With 2 bases clipped from V and 8 bases from J, the junction kept 10 bases outside the gene matches. The CDR3 DNA follows: TGTGCCATCAGTGAGCTACCGACAGGGGCCTCAGAAAAACTGTTTTTT. It encodes CAISELPTGASEKLFF.

This chain links TRBV18 with TRBJ2-1, with 7 nucleotides matching TRBD2. The CDR3 is 17 amino acids. Germline V gives CDR1 KGHSH, CDR2 LQKENI. Trimming took 1 base from V and 5 from J; bases not matched to a gene: 11. CDR3 region: CASSPRLASGLNNEQFF. DNA for the CDR3: TGTGCCAGCTCACCACGTCTAGCTAGCGGACTTAACAATGAGCAGTTCTTC.

The rearrangement joins TRBV5-1 to TRBJ2-7; D may match TRBD1 or TRBD2 (5 bases each). The germline V and J ends were trimmed by 0 bases and 6 bases, with 13 bases remaining between them. CDR3 length equals 14 residues. Germline assignment: CDR1 SGHRS and CDR2 YFSETQ. The CDR3 protein is CASSLEQVEVEQYF. CDR3 DNA sequence: TGCGCCAGCAGCTTGGAACAGGTGGAGGTCGAGCAGTACTTC.

This clonotype is a singleton in its sample. A single base separates this from a much larger clone, so it may be a read error. This chain connects TRBV29-1 to TRBJ2-3; 10 bases are a match to TRBD2. Germline V gene lookup returns CDR1 SQVTM and CDR2 ANQGSEA. The CDR3 spans 15 residues. V lost 4 bases, J lost 0 bases, and 4 bases stayed unmatched. This CDR3 is CSVGETSGSTDTQYF. In DNA, the CDR3 is TGCAGCGTTGGAGAGACTAGCGGGAGCACAGATACGCAGTATTTT.

The chain joins TRBV20-1 to TRBJ1-6, with D perhaps matching TRBD1 (5 bases). The V gene's germline CDR1 is DFQATT and CDR2 SNEGSKA (reference sequence). V lost 2 bases and J lost 6, with 11 bases in between. The CDR3 contains 14 residues. Here the CDR3 DNA reads TGCAGTGCTAGACGACAGACCCCTAATTCACCCCTCCACTTT. Translation gives CSARRQTPNSPLHF.

This clonotype was seen more than once but under ten times. The chain couples TRBV28 to TRBJ1-6; D not resolved. The CDR3 covers 14 residues. Germline loops: CDR1 MDHEN, CDR2 SYDVKM. V was cut by 3 bases and J by 7 bases, with 10 bases left in between. The DNA for the CDR3 is TGTGCCAGCAGTTTGGTTCAGAAGAATTCACCCCTCCACTTT. Its translation is CASSLVQKNSPLHF.

This clonotype occurred many times. The V and J genes are TRBV7-2 and TRBJ1-1; 8 bases map to TRBD1. Germline V CDR1 and CDR2: SGHTA, FQGNSA. After removal of 4 bases from V and 4 bases from J, the junction contained 8 bases not matched to a gene. The CDR3 is made up of 15 amino acids. The CDR3 loop is CASSYYRDRSTEAFF. CDR3 bases: TGTGCCAGCAGCTACTACCGGGACAGGAGCACTGAAGCTTTCTTT.

This clonotype was observed many times. The V call is TRBV20-1, the J call TRBJ1-1, with 10 bases aligning to TRBD1. Germline V CDR1 and CDR2: DFQATT, SNEGSKA (reference sequence). V shed 3 bases, J shed 3 bases, and the junction held 4 bases outside the gene matches. The CDR3 loop spans 14 amino acids. CDR3 loop: CSARGDRGYTEAFF. The CDR3 nucleotides read TGCAGTGCTAGGGGGGACAGGGGTTACACTGAAGCTTTCTTT.

This clonotype was picked up many times. V gene TRBV29-1 combines with J gene TRBJ1-1; D is uncertain. V was pared by 5 bases and J by 5 bases, with 18 bases between. The CDR3 loop spans 14 amino acids. Germline V gene sequence: CDR1 SQVTM, CDR2 ANQGSEA. In nucleotides, the CDR3 is TGCAGCGTTTTAGCGACACAAGGAGGGACTGAAGCTTTCTTT. The encoded protein is CSVLATQGGTEAFF.

This clonotype was found a few times. The chain links TRBV6-6 to TRBJ1-5, with 8 bases lining up with TRBD1. Germline lookup yields CDR1 MNHNY and CDR2 SVGAGI (reference sequence). V lost 5 bases to trimming and J lost 6 bases; unmatched junction nucleotides: 9. This CDR3 comprises 15 residues. CDR3 protein: CASSPDRDRSQPQHF. The DNA for the CDR3 is TGTGCCAGCAGTCCGGACAGGGATCGTAGTCAGCCCCAGCATTTT.

The chain recombines TRBV5-1 with TRBJ2-5, with 8 bases identical to TRBD1. V lost 0 bases to trimming and J lost 5 bases; unmatched junction nucleotides: 6. This CDR3 contains 15 residues. Germline V CDR1 and CDR2: SGHRS, YFSETQ. CDR3 in amino acids: CASSLVDRAGETQYF. The CDR3 region has the DNA TGCGCCAGCAGCTTGGTGGACAGGGCGGGCGAGACCCAGTACTTC.

Only a few counts were recorded for this clonotype. The rearrangement joins TRBV27 to TRBJ1-6; 8 bases fit TRBD1. The CDR3 extends over 16 amino acids. The V segment lost 7 bases and the J segment 8 bases; nucleotides outside the gene matches: 13. Germline CDR1 and CDR2: MNHEY and SMNVEV (reference sequence). For the CDR3, the DNA is TGTGCCAGCACCTTCGACTGGACAGGGAGCTATTCACCCCTCCACTTT. It is translated as CASTFDWTGSYSPLHF.